This note documents a single T cell receptor (beta chain) sequence. Study processing details: Quantification of nucleated cells was approximated via reference gene primer amplification. The repertoire was sequenced with immunoSEQ multiplex PCR; TCRdb's copy has only in-frame clones and lacks some. V and J calls and clone size are as listed in that table; D and trimming were resolved from the DNA. Of 300,000 to 350,000 clones in the sample, about 90% were seen once. The sample is drawn from a study of blood T cell repertoires in COVID-19. Across the study: Spain, Italy and the United States supplied samples that represented acute and convalescent COVID-19. In each case, the material was cDNA or gDNA derived from T cells, B-cell-depleted T cells, or PBMCs.

With 8 bases clipped from V and 8 bases from J, the junction kept 11 bases outside the gene matches. Germline CDR1 reads MNHEY; CDR2 reads SVGAGI. The length of the CDR3 is 15 residues. Input material: peripheral blood. The J gene is TRBJ2-1, the V gene TRBV6-5, with TRBD2 matching 11 bases. The receptor's source is a woman aged 18-30 years who had recovered from COVID-19. The CDR3 DNA is TGTGCCAGCGATGCGTTGACTAGCGGGACCCATGAGCAGTTCTTC. It yields the protein CASDALTSGTHEQFF.